This is a list of T cell receptor beta chains from one sample in a study of CD8 T cells in ankylosing spondylitis. TCRdb called the 5' RACE reads again in MiXCR, with one record for every CDR3 protein. The sample holds 150,000 or so distinct CDR3 sequences; about 32% are singletons and the top ten take 6%. Sequenced sample: synovial fluid, either unsorted or a sorted T cell fraction (not recorded which). These receptors were obtained from a male donor with ankylosing spondylitis. Both conserved end residues are part of each CDR3. Clone size is given for some rows only: seen once, a few or many times, or a class if the clone is expanded.

v_call,clone_size,cdr3_aa
TRBV12-3/TRBV12-4,few,CASSWVAWETQYF
TRBV24-1,few,CATSDRRGRQTTGELFF
TRBV29-1,-,CSVSGQGATFF
TRBV5-1,-,CASSTDRGRVNEQFF
TRBV7-2,few,CASSFGQNAQPQHF
TRBV4-1,-,CASSQSSGGLSQPQHF
TRBV4-1,-,CASSPIGANEQFF
TRBV5-1,-,CASSADRGSSYNEQFF
TRBV6-2/TRBV6-3,-,CASSYSEDTQYF
TRBV5-5,-,CASSQGTSSNQPQHF
TRBV5-5,once,CASSPRQGSGNTIYF
TRBV12-3/TRBV12-4,-,CASSLYTGLYGYTF
TRBV4-2,few,CASSQDPTGGQTQYF
TRBV5-1,-,CASSLDISGGQETQYF
TRBV6-1,-,CASTLRRGTDTQYF